Below are 28 T cell receptor beta chains sequenced from a single sample in a study of CD8+CD57+ T cells in acquired aplastic anemia. All patients picked for sequencing had shown, by flow cytometry, an expansion of CD8+CD57+ cells. Investigators profiled TCR beta VDJ and CDR3 from genomic DNA template. TCRdb redid the calling of the reads with MiXCR, one entry per CDR3 protein. The top ten clones hold about 30% of a sample with 150,000 to 200,000 distinct CDR3 sequences, about 50% of them seen once. Sequenced: sorted CD4+, CD8+, or CD8+CD57+ T cells (not recorded which) from PBMCs. The origin of the receptors is a human donor with aplastic anemia.

In DNA form, the CDR3 reads TGTGCCAGCAGTTACCGTAGTTCAACTAATGAAAAACTGTTTTTT. The encoded protein is CASSYRSSTNEKLFF. This chain links TRBV6-5 with TRBJ1-4; D remains ambiguous. This CDR3 has 15 amino acids. Trimming shortened V by 2 bases and J by 0 bases, and 7 bases separated the two germline ends. CDR1 and CDR2 from the germline V gene are MNHEY and SVGAGI.

This clonotype has a count of ten or more. V usage is TRBV7-2 and J usage is TRBJ1-1, with TRBD1 matching 7 bases. The CDR3 sequence is 14 residues long. V gave up 1 base and J gave up 3 bases; unmatched junction bases: 2. Germline CDR1 SGHTA, CDR2 FQGNSA. CDR3 loop: CASSLGDSHTEAFF. The CDR3 DNA is TGTGCCAGCAGCTTAGGGGACAGTCACACTGAAGCTTTCTTT. Looking up the rest from reference TRBV7-2 and TRBJ1-1 gives the full variable domain: GAGVSQSPSNKVTEKGKDVELRCDPISGHTALYWYRQSLGQGLEFLIYFQGNSAPDKSGLPSDRFSAERTGGSVSTLTIQRTQQEDSAVYLCASSLGDSHTEAFFGQGTRLTVV.

The gene calls are TRBV29-1 and TRBJ2-7; 9 bases are a match to TRBD1. Trimming cost V 6 bases and J 3 bases; bases outside gene matches: 6. The germline V gene has CDR1 SQVTM and CDR2 ANQGSEA. The CDR3 spans 13 residues. CDR3 residues: CSVSDRGFYEQYF. The CDR3 DNA is TGCAGCGTCTCGGACAGGGGATTCTACGAGCAGTACTTC.

The chain employs TRBV6-2 or TRBV6-3 and TRBJ2-1, with D tentatively TRBD1 (6 bases). Germline assignment: CDR1 MNHEY and CDR2 SVGEGT. V was cut by 5 bases and J by 0 bases, with 8 bases left in between. The CDR3 extends over 14 amino acids. The CDR3 nucleotides read TGTGCCAGCAGTCCGGACAGCTCCTACAATGAGCAGTTCTTC. It yields the protein CASSPDSSYNEQFF.

This rearrangement joins TRBV5-7 to TRBJ2-7, with 8 positions matching TRBD1. TRBV5-7 has ORF status, its function being uncertain. The V gene end was trimmed by 4 bases and the J gene end by 6 bases; junction bases not matched to a gene: 9. The CDR3 runs to 14 residues. CDR3 coding DNA: TGTGCCAGCAGCATCCGGGACAGGAACCGCGAGCAGTACTTC. It codes for CASSIRDRNREQYF.

The rearrangement links TRBV20-1 to TRBJ2-2; D gene ambiguous. The length of the CDR3 is 11 residues. The V gene's germline CDR1 is DFQATT and CDR2 SNEGSKA (reference sequence). V lost 4 bases, J lost 0 bases, and 0 bases lay in between. This CDR3 is CSATNTGELFF. CDR3 nucleotide sequence: TGCAGTGCTACGAACACCGGGGAGCTGTTTTTT.

In its sample, this clonotype was seen many times. V gene TRBV29-1 combines with J gene TRBJ1-2, with D perhaps matching TRBD1 (5 bases). Germline CDR1 reads SQVTM; CDR2 reads ANQGSEA. CDR3 length equals 13 residues. V gave up 4 bases and J gave up 0 bases, with 9 bases separating them. Here the CDR3 reads CSVGTQANYGYTF. The CDR3 nucleotides read TGCAGCGTTGGGACACAGGCTAACTATGGCTACACCTTC. The full variable domain, with the rest looked up from reference TRBV29-1 and TRBJ1-2, is SAVISQKPSRDICQRGTSLTIQCQVDSQVTMMFWYRQQPGQSLTLIATANQGSEATYESGFVIDKFPISRPNLTFSTLTVSNMSPEDSSIYLCSVGTQANYGYTFGSGTRLTVV.

This clonotype was seen many times. The chain has TRBV11-3 and TRBJ2-5; D might be TRBD1 or TRBD2, each matching 7 bases. Germline V lookup: CDR1 SGHNT, CDR2 YENEEA. V was cut by 4 bases and J by 5 bases, with 11 bases left in between. The CDR3 is 13 residues long. CDR3 in DNA: TGTGCCAGCAGCTCAGGGGGGGGGGAGACCCAGTACTTC. Translating gives CASSSGGGETQYF.

This clonotype was counted at least ten times. The rearrangement links TRBV29-1 to TRBJ1-4, with TRBD1 identical over 8 bases. V gave up 2 bases and J gave up 6 bases; unmatched junction bases: 11. Germline V gives CDR1 SQVTM, CDR2 ANQGSEA. The CDR3 runs 16 residues. The CDR3 DNA reads as TGCAGCGTTGAATATCGGGGCGGCAGGGGGCATGAAAAACTGTTTTTT. As protein: CSVEYRGGRGHEKLFF.

V is TRBV11-2 and J is TRBJ1-2; D gene unclear. The germline V gene encodes CDR1 SGHAT and CDR2 FQNNGV. CDR3 length: 17 residues. Deletions cut 1 base from V and 6 bases from J, with 21 bases between. The CDR3 nucleotides read TGTGCCAGCAGCTTAGTTCGCGTGCGCAGCTCCTATGATGGCTACACCTTC. Translating it yields CASSLVRVRSSYDGYTF.

The rearrangement links TRBV25-1 to TRBJ2-7; TRBD1 aligns across 12 bases. V shed 6 bases, J shed 3 bases, and the junction held 3 bases outside the gene matches. Germline values: CDR1 MGHDK, CDR2 SYGVNS. CDR3 length: 14 amino acids. The CDR3 loop reads CASSGTGGLYEQYF. As DNA, the CDR3 is TGTGCCAGCAGCGGGACAGGGGGCCTCTACGAGCAGTACTTC.

The gene calls are TRBV30 and TRBJ2-1; 7 bases match TRBD2. Germline V CDR1 and CDR2: GTSNPN, SVGIG (reference sequence). This CDR3 region has 13 residues. Germline trimming cut 8 bases from V and 9 bases from J; bases unmatched to any gene: 13. The CDR3 loop reads CALDLSGASEQFF. CDR3 nucleotide sequence: TGTGCCCTAGACCTGAGCGGGGCAAGTGAGCAGTTCTTC. The full variable domain, rest sourced from reference TRBV30 and TRBJ2-1, is SQTIHQWPATLVQPVGSPLSLECTVEGTSNPNLYWYRQAAGRGLQLLFYSVGIGQISSEVPQNLSASRPQDRQFILSSKKLLLSDSGFYLCALDLSGASEQFFGPGTRLTVL.

This clonotype showed up just a few times. The J gene is TRBJ2-7, the V gene TRBV19; 8 bases match TRBD1. There are 15 residues in the CDR3. After removal of 3 bases from V and 4 bases from J, the junction contained 8 bases not matched to a gene. CDR1 is LNHDA and CDR2 is SQIVND in the germline V gene (reference sequence). The CDR3 loop is CASSIPAGGLYEQYF. In nucleotides, the CDR3 is TGTGCCAGTAGTATTCCGGCAGGGGGCTTGTACGAGCAGTACTTC.

As concerns this clonotype: It may be a read error: a sequence one base away is much more abundant. This chain uses TRBV9 with TRBJ2-2, with D perhaps matching TRBD2 (5 bases). Per germline, CDR1 SGDLS and CDR2 YYNGEE. The CDR3 contains 15 residues. The CDR3, as DNA: TGTGCCAGCAGGGTCGGTGACTTTATCACCGGGGAGCTGGTTTTT. This codes for CASRVGDFITGELVF.

The chain couples TRBV15 to TRBJ2-7; D is perhaps TRBD2 (5 bases). The CDR3 contains 14 residues. V lost 0 bases, J lost 6 bases, and 12 bases lay in between. Germline CDR1 and CDR2: LNHNV and YYDKDF (reference sequence). This CDR3 reads CATSRDPSSGEQYF. The CDR3 DNA is TGTGCCACCAGCAGAGACCCTAGCTCGGGCGAGCAGTACTTC.

The gene calls are TRBV7-2 and TRBJ2-1; 7 nucleotides line up with TRBD1. Germline values: CDR1 SGHTA, CDR2 FQGNSA. This CDR3 has 12 residues. J gave up 8 bases and V 5 bases, and 3 bases lay outside the gene matches. The CDR3 region has the DNA TGTGCCAGCAGCGTAACAGGGGATGAGCAGTTCTTC. Amino acids: CASSVTGDEQFF.

This clonotype was counted only a few times. The rearrangement joins TRBV30 to TRBJ2-1; D uncertain. The CDR3 consists of 12 residues. Deletions cut 0 bases from V and 2 bases from J, with 2 bases between. Germline lookup yields CDR1 GTSNPN and CDR2 SVGIG (reference sequence). CDR3 nucleotides: TGTGCCTGGAGTGTACCCTACAATGAGCAGTTCTTC. It specifies CAWSVPYNEQFF.

The rearrangement joins TRBV10-3 to TRBJ1-1, with a possible D match to TRBD1 (6 bases). Deletions cut 6 bases from V and 8 bases from J, with 13 bases between. The CDR3 runs 12 residues. The V gene's germline CDR1 is ENHRY and CDR2 SYGVKD. The CDR3 spells CAIRTGLLEAFF. For the CDR3, the DNA is TGTGCCATCAGGACAGGACTATTGGAAGCTTTCTTT.

The chain couples TRBV14 to TRBJ2-1, with 8 bases lining up with TRBD1. Germline CDR1 is SGHDN and CDR2 is FVKESK. The V gene end was trimmed by 4 bases and the J gene end by 12 bases; junction bases not matched to a gene: 11. The CDR3 totals 14 residues. The CDR3 nucleotides read TGTGCCAGCAGCCTATACGGACAGGGAAAGAGGCAGTTCTTC. Its protein product is CASSLYGQGKRQFF.

The rearrangement joins TRBV29-1 to TRBJ1-1, with D hard to call. The CDR3 extends over 12 amino acids. Germline CDR1 SQVTM, CDR2 ANQGSEA. CDR3 residues: CSIKGGNTEAFF. The DNA of the CDR3 is TGCAGTATTAAAGGAGGAAACACTGAAGCTTTCTTT.

This clonotype was counted between two and nine times. This chain connects TRBV6-2 or TRBV6-3 to TRBJ2-5, with D maybe TRBD2 (6 bases). V was pared by 6 bases and J by 3 bases, with 17 bases between. The V gene's germline CDR1 is MNHEY and CDR2 SVGEGT. The CDR3 loop spans 15 amino acids. The CDR3 DNA reads TGTGCCAGCAGCCCTACATCGGGAGAGAAAGAGACCCAGTACTTC. Amino acids: CASSPTSGEKETQYF.

V and J are TRBV24-1 and TRBJ2-3; 10 bases align to TRBD1. This CDR3 has 17 residues. Germline values: CDR1 KGHDR, CDR2 SFDVKD. The J segment lost 5 bases and the V segment lost 7 bases, leaving 14 bases of the junction unmatched. The CDR3, as DNA: TGTGCCACCAGCCAAGAGAGTGGGGACAGGGGCAGAGATACGCAGTATTTT. As protein: CATSQESGDRGRDTQYF.

CDR3 region: CASCQTGTSTDTQYF. CDR3 DNA: TGTGCCAGCTGTCAAACCGGTACTAGCACAGATACGCAGTATTTT. The V call is TRBV19, the J call TRBJ2-3; D gene uncertain. The germline gives CDR1 LNHDA, CDR2 SQIVND (reference sequence). There are 15 residues in the CDR3. Between the trimmed V and J ends, which lost 9 bases and 0 bases, there was a span of 16 bases.

This clonotype was counted ten times or more. The chain combines TRBV5-5 with TRBJ2-7, with 7 bases matching TRBD1. Losses at the gene ends were 5 bases for V and 2 bases for J; bases not matched to a gene: 10. Germline assignment: CDR1 SGHKS and CDR2 YYEKEE (reference sequence). This CDR3 has 15 amino acids. In DNA form, the CDR3 reads TGTGCCAGCAGGGGACAGCCGATAGGAACCTACGAGCAGTACTTC. Translating gives CASRGQPIGTYEQYF.

The rearrangement links TRBV25-1 to TRBJ1-3, with a possible D match to TRBD1 (5 bases). The J call is doubtful: the DNA matches TRBJ1-5 better. CDR1 and CDR2 (germline): MGHDK, SYGVNS. The CDR3 is 16 amino acids. This chain's CDR3 is CASSPGTLNSNQPQHF. The CDR3 DNA reads TGTGCCAGCAGTCCCGGGACTTTAAATAGCAATCAGCCCCAGCATTTT.

V and J are TRBV25-1 and TRBJ1-4, with 8 bases matching TRBD1. Germline CDR1 reads MGHDK; CDR2 reads SYGVNS. CDR3 length equals 15 residues. The junction had 4 bases not matched to a gene; V was cut back by 2 bases and J by 5 bases. The CDR3 DNA reads TGTGCCAGCAGTGAAGCCGGGACAGGAAATGAAAAACTGTTTTTT. As protein: CASSEAGTGNEKLFF.

This sequence joins TRBV5-1 and TRBJ2-2; D remains ambiguous. Germline V gene sequence: CDR1 SGHRS, CDR2 YFSETQ. With 2 bases removed from V and 3 bases from J, the gap between germline ends came to 14 bases. The CDR3 runs 16 residues. The CDR3 loop is CASSFSRLDDTGELFF. CDR3 nucleotide sequence: TGCGCCAGCAGCTTTTCCCGTCTAGACGACACCGGGGAGCTGTTTTTT.

This clonotype was recorded only once. CDR3 region: CASGPGSGTDTQYF. In DNA, the CDR3 is TGTGCCAGCGGACCTGGCTCTGGCACAGATACGCAGTATTTT. The chain uses TRBV5-5 and TRBJ2-3, with D uncertain. Trimming took 7 bases from V and 1 from J, leaving 13 bases between them. The CDR3 length is 14 residues. The germline V gene encodes CDR1 SGHKS and CDR2 YYEKEE (reference sequence).